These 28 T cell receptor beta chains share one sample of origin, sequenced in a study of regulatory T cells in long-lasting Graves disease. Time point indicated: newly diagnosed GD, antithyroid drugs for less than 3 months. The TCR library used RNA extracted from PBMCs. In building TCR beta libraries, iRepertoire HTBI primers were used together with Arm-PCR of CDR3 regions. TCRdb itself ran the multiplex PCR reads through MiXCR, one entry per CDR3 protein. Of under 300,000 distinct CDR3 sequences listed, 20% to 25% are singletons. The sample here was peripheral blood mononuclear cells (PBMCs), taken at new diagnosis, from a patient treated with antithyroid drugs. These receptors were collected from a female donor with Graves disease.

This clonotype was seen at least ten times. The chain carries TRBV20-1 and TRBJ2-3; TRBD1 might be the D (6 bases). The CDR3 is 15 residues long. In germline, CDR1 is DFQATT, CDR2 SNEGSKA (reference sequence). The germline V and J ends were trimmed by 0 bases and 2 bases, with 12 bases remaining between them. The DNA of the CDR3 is TGCAGTGCTAGAGATGCTGGACAGCTCACAGATACGCAGTATTTT. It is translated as CSARDAGQLTDTQYF.

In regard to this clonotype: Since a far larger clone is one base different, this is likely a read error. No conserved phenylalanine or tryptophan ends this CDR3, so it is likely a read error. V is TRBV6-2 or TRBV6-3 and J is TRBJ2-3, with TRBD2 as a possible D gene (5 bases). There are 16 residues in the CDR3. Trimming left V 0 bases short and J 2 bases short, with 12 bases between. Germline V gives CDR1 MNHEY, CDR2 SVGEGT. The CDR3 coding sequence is TGTGCCAGCAGTTACTCGATGCCTAGCTACACAGATACGCAGTATCTT. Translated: CASSYSMPSYTDTQYL.

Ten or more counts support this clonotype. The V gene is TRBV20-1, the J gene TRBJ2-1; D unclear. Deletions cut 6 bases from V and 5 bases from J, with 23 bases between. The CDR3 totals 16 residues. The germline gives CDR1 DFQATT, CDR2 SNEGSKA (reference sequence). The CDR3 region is CSAARVRKKRNNEQFF. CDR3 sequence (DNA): TGCAGTGCAGCCCGCGTTCGGAAAAAACGAAACAATGAGCAGTTCTTC.

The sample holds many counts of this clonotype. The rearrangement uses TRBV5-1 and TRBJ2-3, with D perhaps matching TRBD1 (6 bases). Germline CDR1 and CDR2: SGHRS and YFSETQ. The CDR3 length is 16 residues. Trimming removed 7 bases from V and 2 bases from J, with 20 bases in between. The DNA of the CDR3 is TGCGCCAGCTTCAACACAGGGTTGGAGAACACAGATACGCAGTATTTT. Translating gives CASFNTGLENTDTQYF.

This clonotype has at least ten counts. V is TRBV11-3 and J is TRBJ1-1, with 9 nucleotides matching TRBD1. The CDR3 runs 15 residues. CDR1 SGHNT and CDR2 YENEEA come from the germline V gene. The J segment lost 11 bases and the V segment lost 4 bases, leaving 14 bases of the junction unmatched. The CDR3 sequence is CASSSGQGGLEVAFF. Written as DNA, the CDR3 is TGTGCCAGCAGCTCGGGACAGGGCGGTCTCGAAGTGGCTTTCTTT. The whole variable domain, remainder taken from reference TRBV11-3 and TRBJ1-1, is EAGVVQSPRYKIIEKKQPVAFWCNPISGHNTLYWYLQNLGQGPELLIRYENEEAVDDSQLPKDRFSAERLKGVDSTLKIQPAELGDSAVYLCASSSGQGGLEVAFFGQGTRLTVV.

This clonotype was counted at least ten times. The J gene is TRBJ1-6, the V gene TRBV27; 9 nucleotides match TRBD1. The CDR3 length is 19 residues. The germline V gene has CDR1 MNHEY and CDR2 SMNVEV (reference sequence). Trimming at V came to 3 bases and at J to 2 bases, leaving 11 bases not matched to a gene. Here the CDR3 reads CASSFSPPRDRAYNSPLHF. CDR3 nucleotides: TGTGCCAGCAGTTTTTCTCCACCCAGGGACAGGGCCTATAATTCACCCCTCCACTTT.

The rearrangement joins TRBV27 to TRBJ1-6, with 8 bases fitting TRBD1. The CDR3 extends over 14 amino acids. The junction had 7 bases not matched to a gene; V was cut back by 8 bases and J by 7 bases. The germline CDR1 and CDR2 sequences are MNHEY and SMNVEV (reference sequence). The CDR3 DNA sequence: TGTGCCAGCCGGGGTGGGACAGGAAATTCACCCCTCCACTTT. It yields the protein CASRGGTGNSPLHF.

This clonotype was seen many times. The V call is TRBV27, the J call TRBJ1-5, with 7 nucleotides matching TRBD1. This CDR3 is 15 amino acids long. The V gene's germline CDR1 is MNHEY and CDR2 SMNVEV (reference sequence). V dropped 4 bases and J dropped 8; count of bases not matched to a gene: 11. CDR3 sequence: CASSSGRQGSEPQHF. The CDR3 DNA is TGTGCCAGCAGTTCTGGAAGACAGGGAAGTGAGCCCCAGCATTTT.

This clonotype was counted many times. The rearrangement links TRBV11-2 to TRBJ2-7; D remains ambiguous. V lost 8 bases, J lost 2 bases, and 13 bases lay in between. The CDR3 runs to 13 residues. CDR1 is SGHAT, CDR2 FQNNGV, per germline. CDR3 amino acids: CASGRPGPYEQYF. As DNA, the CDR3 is TGTGCCAGCGGTAGGCCCGGTCCCTACGAGCAGTACTTC.

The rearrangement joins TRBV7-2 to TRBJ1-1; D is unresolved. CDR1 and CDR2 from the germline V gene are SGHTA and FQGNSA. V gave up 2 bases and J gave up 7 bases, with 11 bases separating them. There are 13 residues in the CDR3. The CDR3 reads CASSLSGAGEAFF. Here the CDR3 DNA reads TGTGCCAGCAGCTTATCGGGTGCCGGTGAAGCTTTCTTT.

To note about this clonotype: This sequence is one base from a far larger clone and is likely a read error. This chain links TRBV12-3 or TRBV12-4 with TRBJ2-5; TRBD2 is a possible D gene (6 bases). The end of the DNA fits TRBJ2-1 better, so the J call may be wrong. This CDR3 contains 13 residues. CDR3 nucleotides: TGTGCCAGCAGTCCTCAAGGGGACTGGGAGCAGTTCTTC. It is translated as CASSPQGDWEQFF.

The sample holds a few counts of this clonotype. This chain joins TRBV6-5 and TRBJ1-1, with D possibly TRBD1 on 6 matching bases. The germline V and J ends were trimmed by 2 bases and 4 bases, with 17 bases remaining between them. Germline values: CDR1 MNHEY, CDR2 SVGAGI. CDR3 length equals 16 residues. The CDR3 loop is CASSYLTQGPGTEAFF. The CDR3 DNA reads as TGTGCCAGCAGTTACCTAACGCAGGGGCCGGGCACTGAAGCTTTCTTT.

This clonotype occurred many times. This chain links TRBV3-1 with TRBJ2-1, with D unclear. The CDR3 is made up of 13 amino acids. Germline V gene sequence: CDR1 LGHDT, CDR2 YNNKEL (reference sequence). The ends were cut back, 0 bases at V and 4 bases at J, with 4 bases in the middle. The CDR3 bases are TGTGCCAGCAGCCAAGATAGATACAATGAGCAGTTCTTC. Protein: CASSQDRYNEQFF.

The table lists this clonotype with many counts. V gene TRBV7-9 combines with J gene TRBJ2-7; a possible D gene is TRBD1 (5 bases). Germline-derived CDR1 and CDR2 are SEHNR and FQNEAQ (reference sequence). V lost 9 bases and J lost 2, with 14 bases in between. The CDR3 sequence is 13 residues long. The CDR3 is CASAADSTYEQYF. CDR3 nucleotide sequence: TGTGCCAGTGCCGCCGACAGTACCTACGAGCAGTACTTC.

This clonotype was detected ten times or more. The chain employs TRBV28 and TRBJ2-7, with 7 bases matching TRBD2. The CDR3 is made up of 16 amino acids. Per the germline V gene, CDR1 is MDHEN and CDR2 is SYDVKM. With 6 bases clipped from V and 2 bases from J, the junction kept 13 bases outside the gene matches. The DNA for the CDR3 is TGTGCCAGCAGCCCCCCCGGGGCGGGGGTAACCTACGAGCAGTACTTC. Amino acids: CASSPPGAGVTYEQYF.

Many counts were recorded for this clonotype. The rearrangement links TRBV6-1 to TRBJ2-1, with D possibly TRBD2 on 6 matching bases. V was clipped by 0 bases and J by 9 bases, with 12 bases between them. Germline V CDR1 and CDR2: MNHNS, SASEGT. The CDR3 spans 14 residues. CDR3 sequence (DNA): TGTGCCAGCAGTGAAGCTCGACTAGTTGGTGAGCAGTTCTTC. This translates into CASSEARLVGEQFF.

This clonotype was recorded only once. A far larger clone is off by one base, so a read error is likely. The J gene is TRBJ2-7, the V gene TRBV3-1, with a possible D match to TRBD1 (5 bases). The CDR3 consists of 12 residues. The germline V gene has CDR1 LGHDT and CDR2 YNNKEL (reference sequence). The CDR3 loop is CACSQGRDEQYF. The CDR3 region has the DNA TGTGCCTGCAGCCAGGGCCGGGACGAGCAGTACTTC.

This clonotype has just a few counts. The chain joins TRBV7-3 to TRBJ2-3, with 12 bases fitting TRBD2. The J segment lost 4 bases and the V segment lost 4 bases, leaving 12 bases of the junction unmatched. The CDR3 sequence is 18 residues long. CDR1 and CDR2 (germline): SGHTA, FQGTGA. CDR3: CASSSLAGGPALSDTQYF. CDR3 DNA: TGTGCCAGCAGCTCTCTAGCGGGGGGGCCCGCTTTGTCAGATACGCAGTATTTT.

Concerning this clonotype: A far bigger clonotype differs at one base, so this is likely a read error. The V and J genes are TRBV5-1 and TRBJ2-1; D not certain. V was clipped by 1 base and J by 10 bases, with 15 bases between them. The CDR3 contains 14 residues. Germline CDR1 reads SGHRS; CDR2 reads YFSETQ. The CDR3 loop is CASSLTSQTYEQFF. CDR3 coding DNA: TGCGCCAGCAGCTTGACAAGCCAAACCTACGAGCAGTTCTTC. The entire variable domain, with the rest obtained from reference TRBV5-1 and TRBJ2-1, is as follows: KAGVTQTPRYLIKTRGQQVTLSCSPISGHRSVSWYQQTPGQGLQFLFEYFSETQRNKGNFPGRFSGRQFSNSRSEMNVSTLELGDSALYLCASSLTSQTYEQFFGPGTRLTVL.

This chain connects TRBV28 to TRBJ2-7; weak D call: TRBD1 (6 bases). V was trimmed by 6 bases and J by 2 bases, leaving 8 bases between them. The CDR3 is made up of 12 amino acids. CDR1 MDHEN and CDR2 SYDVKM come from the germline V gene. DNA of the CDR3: TGTGCCAGCAGGGGGGCCCCCTACGAGCAGTACTTC. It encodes CASRGAPYEQYF.

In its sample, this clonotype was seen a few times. Written as DNA, the CDR3 is TGTGCCAGCAGCGGGACAGGAAACACCATATATTTT. Its protein is CASSGTGNTIYF. This rearrangement joins TRBV9 to TRBJ1-3; tentative D call: TRBD1 (5 bases). Germline V gene sequence: CDR1 SGDLS, CDR2 YYNGEE. With 3 bases removed from V and 4 bases from J, the gap between germline ends came to 5 bases. The length of the CDR3 is 12 residues.

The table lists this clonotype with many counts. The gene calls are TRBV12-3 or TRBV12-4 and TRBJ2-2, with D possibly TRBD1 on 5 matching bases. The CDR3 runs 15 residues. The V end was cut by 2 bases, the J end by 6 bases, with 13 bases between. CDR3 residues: CASSLIRGMAGELFF. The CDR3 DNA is TGTGCCAGCAGTTTAATAAGGGGTATGGCCGGGGAGCTGTTTTTT.

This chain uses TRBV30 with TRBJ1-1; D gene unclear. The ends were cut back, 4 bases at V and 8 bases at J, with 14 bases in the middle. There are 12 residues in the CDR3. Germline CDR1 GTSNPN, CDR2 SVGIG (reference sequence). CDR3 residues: CAWNKRYSEAFF. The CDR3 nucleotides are TGTGCCTGGAATAAGAGGTACAGCGAAGCTTTCTTT.

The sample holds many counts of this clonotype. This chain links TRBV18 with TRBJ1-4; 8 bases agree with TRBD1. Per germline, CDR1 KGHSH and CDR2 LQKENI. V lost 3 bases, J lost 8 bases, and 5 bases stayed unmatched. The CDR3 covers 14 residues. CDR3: CASSPYRGDEKLFF. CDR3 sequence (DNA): TGTGCCAGCTCACCCTACAGGGGGGACGAAAAACTGTTTTTT. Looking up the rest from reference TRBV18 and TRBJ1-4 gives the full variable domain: NAGVMQNPRHLVRRRGQEARLRCSPMKGHSHVYWYRQLPEEGLKFMVYLQKENIIDESGMPKERFSAEFPKEGPSILRIQQVVRGDSAAYFCASSPYRGDEKLFFGSGTQLSVL.

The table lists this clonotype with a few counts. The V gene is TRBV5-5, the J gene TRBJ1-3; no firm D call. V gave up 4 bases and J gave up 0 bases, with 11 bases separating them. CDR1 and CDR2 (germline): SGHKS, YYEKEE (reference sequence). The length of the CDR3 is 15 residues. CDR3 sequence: CASSHLSRSGNTIYF. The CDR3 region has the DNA TGTGCCAGCAGCCATCTAAGCCGCTCTGGAAACACCATATATTTT.

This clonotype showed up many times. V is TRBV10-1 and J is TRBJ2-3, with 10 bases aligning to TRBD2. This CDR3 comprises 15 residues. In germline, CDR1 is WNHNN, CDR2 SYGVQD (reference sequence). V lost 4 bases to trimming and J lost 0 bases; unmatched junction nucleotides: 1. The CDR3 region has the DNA TGCGCCAGCAGTGGGACTAGCGGTAGCACAGATACGCAGTATTTT. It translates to CASSGTSGSTDTQYF.

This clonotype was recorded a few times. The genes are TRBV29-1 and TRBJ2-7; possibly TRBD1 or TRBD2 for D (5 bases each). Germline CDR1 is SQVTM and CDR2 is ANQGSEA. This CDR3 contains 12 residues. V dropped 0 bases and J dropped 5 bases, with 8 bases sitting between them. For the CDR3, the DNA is TGCAGCGTTGAAGATCGGGGCGACGAGCAGTACTTC. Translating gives CSVEDRGDEQYF.

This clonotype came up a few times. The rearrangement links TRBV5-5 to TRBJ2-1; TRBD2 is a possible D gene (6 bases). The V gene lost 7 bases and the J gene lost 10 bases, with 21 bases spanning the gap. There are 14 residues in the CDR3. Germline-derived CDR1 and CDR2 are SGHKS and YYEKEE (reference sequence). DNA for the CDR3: TGTGCCAGCGAGGGGACTCTTTTCGATCGCGAGCAGTTCTTC. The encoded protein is CASEGTLFDREQFF.